This TCR beta chain was sequenced in a study of identical twins. cDNA molecules carried unique molecular identifiers, and template switching added a universal primer site. TCRdb independently ran MiXCR on the 5' RACE reads; one entry per CDR3 protein. In the table there are 500,000 to 650,000 distinct CDR3 sequences, roughly 7.1% of which are singletons. This clonotype was seen ten or more times. Its antigen is still unknown. CDR1 is SGHAT, CDR2 FQNNGV, per germline. Trimming pared 1 base from V and 4 bases from J, leaving 16 bases between. The CDR3 has 17 amino acids. Findings and caveats of the study: For out-of-frame beta sequences, excess twin sharing was weaker. Memory repertoires lacked the insertion deficit that abundant cord blood beta clonotypes showed.

These sequences were also reported in another study, on yellow fever vaccine responses in identical twins. According to that study: In identical twins, vaccine T cell responses appeared partly shared and partly individual.

Sequenced material: PBMCs. The TCR comes from a woman younger than 30 in good health. This sequence joins TRBV11-2 and TRBJ2-2, with D tentatively TRBD1 (5 bases). The CDR3 loop reads CASSLVAGYFLTGELFF. CDR3 nucleotides: TGTGCCAGCAGCTTAGTGGCAGGGTATTTTCTCACCGGGGAGCTGTTTTTT.